This record concerns one T cell receptor (beta chain) sequence. The sample belongs to a study of blood T cells in healthy people across ages. Germline V lookup: CDR1 MNHNS, CDR2 SASEGT. V lost 8 bases and J lost 5; bases outside the gene matches: 14. The CDR3 spans 17 residues. PCR was performed a second time for roughly 7 to 11 cycles using a sample-barcoded 5' primer and a J-beta primer mix. Unique molecular identifiers of 12 random nucleotides labeled each cDNA. Using its own MiXCR run on the 5' RACE reads, TCRdb lists one record per CDR3 protein. Among hundreds of thousands of distinct CDR3 sequences, roughly 21% were seen once, and the ten largest hold 3.5% to 4%.

Sequenced sample: blood. The V gene is TRBV6-1, the J gene TRBJ2-2, with 10 positions matching TRBD2. The TCR was taken from a man in his 70s in good health. This chain's CDR3 is CASAGGWLAGDTGELFF. In nucleotides, the CDR3 is TGTGCCAGCGCTGGTGGGTGGCTAGCGGGAGATACCGGGGAGCTGTTTTTT.